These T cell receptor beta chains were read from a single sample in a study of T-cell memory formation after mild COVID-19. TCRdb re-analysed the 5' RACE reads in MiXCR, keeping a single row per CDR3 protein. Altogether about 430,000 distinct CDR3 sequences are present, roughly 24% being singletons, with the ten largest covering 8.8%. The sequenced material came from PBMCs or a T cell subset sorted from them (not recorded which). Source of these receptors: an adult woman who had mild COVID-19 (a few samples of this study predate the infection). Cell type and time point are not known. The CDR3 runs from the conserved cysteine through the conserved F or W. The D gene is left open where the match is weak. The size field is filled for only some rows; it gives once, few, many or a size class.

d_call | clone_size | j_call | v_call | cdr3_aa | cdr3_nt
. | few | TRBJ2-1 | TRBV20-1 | CRPGGSSYNEQFF | TGCAGACCGGGCGGAAGCTCCTACAATGAGCAGTTCTTC
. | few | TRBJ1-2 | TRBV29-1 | CSVEARDYGYTF | TGCAGCGTTGAAGCAAGGGACTATGGCTACACCTTC
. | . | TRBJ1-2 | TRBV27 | CASSPTSYDGYTF | TGTGCCAGCAGTCCTACGAGCTATGATGGCTACACCTTC
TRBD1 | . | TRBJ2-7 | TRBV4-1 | CASSQEPRGPYEQYF | TGCGCCAGCAGCCAAGAACCCAGGGGGCCCTACGAGCAGTACTTC
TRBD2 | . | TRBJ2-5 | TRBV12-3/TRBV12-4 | CASSESTSGKRGETQYF | TGTGCCAGCTCTGAATCGACTAGCGGGAAGAGAGGAGAGACCCAGTACTTC
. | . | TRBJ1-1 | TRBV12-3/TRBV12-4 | CASSLRGARVTEAFF | TGTGCCAGCAGTTTAAGGGGGGCCCGAGTCACTGAAGCTTTCTTT
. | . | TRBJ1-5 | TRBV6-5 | CASSYSGPGISPQHF | TGTGCCAGCAGTTACTCCGGACCGGGAATCAGCCCCCAGCATTTT
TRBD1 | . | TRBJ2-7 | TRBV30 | CAWSGGRDRYYEQYF | TGTGCCTGGAGCGGGGGAAGGGACAGGTACTACGAGCAGTACTTC
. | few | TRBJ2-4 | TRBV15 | CATGGNIQYF | TGTGCCACCGGGGGAAACATTCAGTACTTC
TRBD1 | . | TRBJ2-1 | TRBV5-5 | CASSIGTGTGTRNEQFF | TGTGCCAGCAGCATCGGAACCGGGACAGGGACCCGCAATGAGCAGTTCTTC
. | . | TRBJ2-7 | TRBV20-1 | CSARDGYLYEQYF | TGCAGTGCTAGAGATGGCTATCTCTACGAGCAGTACTTC
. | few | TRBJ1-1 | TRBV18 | CASSLPSGGDTEAFF | TGTGCCAGCTCACTCCCCTCGGGAGGGGACACTGAAGCTTTCTTT
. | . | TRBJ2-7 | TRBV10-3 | CAISERPGPSYEQYF | TGTGCCATCAGTGAGAGGCCGGGACCTTCCTACGAGCAGTACTTC